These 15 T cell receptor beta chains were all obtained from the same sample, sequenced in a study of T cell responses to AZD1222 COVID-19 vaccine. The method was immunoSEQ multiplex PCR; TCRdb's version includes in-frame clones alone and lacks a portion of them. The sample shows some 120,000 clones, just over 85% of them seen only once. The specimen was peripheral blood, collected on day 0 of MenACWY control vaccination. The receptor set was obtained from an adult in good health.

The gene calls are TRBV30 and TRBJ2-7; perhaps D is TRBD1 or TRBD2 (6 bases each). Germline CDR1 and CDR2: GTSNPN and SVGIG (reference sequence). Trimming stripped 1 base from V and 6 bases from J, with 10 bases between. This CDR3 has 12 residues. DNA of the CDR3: TGTGCCTGGAGTGATGGGGGGCCCGAGCAGTACTTC. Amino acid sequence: CAWSDGGPEQYF.

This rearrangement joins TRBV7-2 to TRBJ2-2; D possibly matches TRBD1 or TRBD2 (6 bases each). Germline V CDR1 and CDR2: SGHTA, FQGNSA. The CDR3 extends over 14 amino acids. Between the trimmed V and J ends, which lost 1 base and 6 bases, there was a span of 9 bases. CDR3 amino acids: CASSLGGAAGELFF. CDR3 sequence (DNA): TGTGCCAGCAGCTTAGGGGGGGCTGCCGGGGAGCTGTTTTTT.

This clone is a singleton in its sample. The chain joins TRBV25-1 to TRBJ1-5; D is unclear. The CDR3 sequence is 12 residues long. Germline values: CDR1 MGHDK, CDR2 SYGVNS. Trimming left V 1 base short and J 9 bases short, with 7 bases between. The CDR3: CASSELTGPQHF. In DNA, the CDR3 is TGTGCCAGCAGTGAATTGACTGGGCCCCAGCATTTT.

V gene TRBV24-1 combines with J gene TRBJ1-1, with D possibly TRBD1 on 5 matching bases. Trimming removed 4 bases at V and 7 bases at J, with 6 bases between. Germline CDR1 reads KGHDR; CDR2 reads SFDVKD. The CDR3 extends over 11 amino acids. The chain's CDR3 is CATSDTGEAFF. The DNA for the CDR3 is TGTGCCACCAGTGACACAGGTGAAGCTTTCTTT.

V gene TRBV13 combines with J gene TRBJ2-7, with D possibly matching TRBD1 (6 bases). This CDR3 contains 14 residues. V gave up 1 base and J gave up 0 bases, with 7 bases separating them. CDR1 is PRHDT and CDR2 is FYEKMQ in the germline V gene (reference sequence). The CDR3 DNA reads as TGTGCCAGCAGCTTAGTGGACAGCTCCTACGAGCAGTACTTC. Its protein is CASSLVDSSYEQYF.

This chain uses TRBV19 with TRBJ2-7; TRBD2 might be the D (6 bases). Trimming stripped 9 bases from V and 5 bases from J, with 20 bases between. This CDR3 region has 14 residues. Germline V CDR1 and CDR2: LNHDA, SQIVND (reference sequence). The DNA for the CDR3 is TGTGCCAGCGGAGTCGCGGGGAAAGTCCACGAGCAGTACTTC. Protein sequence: CASGVAGKVHEQYF.

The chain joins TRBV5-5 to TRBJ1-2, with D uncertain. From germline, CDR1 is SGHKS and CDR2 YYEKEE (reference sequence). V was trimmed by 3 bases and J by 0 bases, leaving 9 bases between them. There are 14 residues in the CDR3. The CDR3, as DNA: TGTGCCAGCAGCTCTTCCTTAACTAACTATGGCTACACCTTC. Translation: CASSSSLTNYGYTF.

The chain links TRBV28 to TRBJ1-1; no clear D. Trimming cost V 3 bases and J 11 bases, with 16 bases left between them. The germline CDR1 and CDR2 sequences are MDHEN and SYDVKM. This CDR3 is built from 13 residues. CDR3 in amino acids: CASSLRVGPGAFF. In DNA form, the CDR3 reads TGTGCCAGCAGTTTGAGGGTGGGTCCGGGGGCTTTCTTT. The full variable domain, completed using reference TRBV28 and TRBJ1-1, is DVKVTQSSRYLVKRTGEKVFLECVQDMDHENMFWYRQDPGLGLRLIYFSYDVKMKEKGDIPEGYSVSREKKERFSLILESASTNQTSMYLCASSLRVGPGAFFGQGTRLTVV.

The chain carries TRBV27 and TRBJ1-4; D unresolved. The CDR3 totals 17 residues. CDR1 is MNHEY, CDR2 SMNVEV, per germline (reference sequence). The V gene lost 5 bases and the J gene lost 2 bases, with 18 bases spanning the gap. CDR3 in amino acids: CASSPAGRLATNEKLFF. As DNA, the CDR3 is TGTGCCAGCAGTCCCGCCGGGCGACTGGCGACTAATGAAAAACTGTTTTTT.

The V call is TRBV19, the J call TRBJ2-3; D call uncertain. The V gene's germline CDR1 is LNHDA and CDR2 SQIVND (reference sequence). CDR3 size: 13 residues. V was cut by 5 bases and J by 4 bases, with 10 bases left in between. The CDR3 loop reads CASSYQSADTQYF. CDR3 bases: TGTGCCAGTAGTTACCAGTCCGCAGATACGCAGTATTTT. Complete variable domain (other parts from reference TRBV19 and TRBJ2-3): DGGITQSPKYLFRKEGQNVTLSCEQNLNHDAMYWYRQDPGQGLRLIYYSQIVNDFQKGDIAEGYSVSREKKESFPLTVTSAQKNPTAFYLCASSYQSADTQYFGPGTRLTVL.

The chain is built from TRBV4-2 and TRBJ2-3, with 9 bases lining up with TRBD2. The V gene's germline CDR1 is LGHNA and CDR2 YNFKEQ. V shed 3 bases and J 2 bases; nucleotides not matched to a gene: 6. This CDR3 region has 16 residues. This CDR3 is CASSHSAGGPTDTQYF. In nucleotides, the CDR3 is TGTGCCAGCAGCCATTCGGCGGGAGGGCCCACAGATACGCAGTATTTT.

The CDR3 protein is CASRKGPIETQYF. CDR3 sequence (DNA): TGTGCCAGCAGGAAGGGACCAATCGAGACCCAGTACTTC. The chain couples TRBV2 to TRBJ2-5, with D perhaps given as TRBD1 or TRBD2 (5 bases each). Germline lookup yields CDR1 SNHLY and CDR2 FYNNEI. This CDR3 spans 13 amino acids. The V and J ends lost 6 bases and 5 bases respectively, with 13 bases between them.

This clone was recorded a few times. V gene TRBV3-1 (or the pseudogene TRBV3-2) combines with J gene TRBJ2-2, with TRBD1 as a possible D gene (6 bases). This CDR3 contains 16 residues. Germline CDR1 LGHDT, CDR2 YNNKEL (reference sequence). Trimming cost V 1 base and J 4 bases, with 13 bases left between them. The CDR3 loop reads CASSQAGTPLTGELFF. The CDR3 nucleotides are TGTGCCAGCAGCCAAGCCGGGACACCACTCACCGGGGAGCTGTTTTTT.

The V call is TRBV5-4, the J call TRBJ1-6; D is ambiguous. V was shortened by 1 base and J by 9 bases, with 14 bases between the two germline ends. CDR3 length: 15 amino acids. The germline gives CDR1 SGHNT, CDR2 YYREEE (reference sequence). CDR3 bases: TGTGCCAGCAGCTTGTCCCCTATGCAATCTTCACCCCTCCACTTT. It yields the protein CASSLSPMQSSPLHF.

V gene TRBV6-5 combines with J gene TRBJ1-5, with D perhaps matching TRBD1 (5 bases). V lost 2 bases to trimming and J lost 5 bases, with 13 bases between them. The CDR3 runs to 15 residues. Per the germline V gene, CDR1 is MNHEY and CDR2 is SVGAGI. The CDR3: CASSYAFGGDQPQHF. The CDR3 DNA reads TGTGCCAGCAGTTACGCGTTTGGGGGGGATCAGCCCCAGCATTTT.